The TCR beta chain under discussion was sequenced for a study of T-cell reconstitution after alpha-beta-depleted transplantation in children. CDR1 is MDHEN and CDR2 is SYDVKM in the germline V gene. The CDR3 has 13 amino acids. V was pared by 8 bases and J by 5 bases, with 15 bases between. As it was prepared, the TCRbeta library received unique molecular identifiers. TCRdb passed the PCR reads through MiXCR, listing each CDR3 protein once. The top ten hold 3% to 4.5% of the sample, which has about 400,000 distinct CDR3 sequences, about a fifth seen once. Sequenced material: PBMCs from the stem cell graft donor, taken from the stem cell graft. The sequence derives from a human donor who donated a stem cell graft to a child with acute myeloid leukemia. This rearrangement joins TRBV28 to TRBJ2-5; D may match TRBD1 or TRBD2 (6 bases each). The DNA for the CDR3 is TGTGCCAGCGGGGGGCGGTGGGAGGAGACCCAGTACTTC. Its translation is CASGGRWEETQYF.